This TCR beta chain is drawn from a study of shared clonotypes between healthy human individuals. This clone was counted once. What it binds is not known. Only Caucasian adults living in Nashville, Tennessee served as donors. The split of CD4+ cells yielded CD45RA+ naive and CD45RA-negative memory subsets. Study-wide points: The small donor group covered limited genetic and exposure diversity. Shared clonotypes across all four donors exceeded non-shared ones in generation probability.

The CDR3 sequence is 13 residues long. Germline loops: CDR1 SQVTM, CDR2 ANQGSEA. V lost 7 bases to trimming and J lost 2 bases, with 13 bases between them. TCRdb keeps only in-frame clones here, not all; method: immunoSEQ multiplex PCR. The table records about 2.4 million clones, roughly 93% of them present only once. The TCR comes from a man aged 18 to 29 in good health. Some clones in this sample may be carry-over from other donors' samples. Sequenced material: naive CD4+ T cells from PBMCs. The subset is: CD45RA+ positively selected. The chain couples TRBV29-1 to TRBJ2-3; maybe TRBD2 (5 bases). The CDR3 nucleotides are TGCAGCGCCAGGAGGCCCATCACAGATACGCAGTATTTT. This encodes CSARRPITDTQYF.